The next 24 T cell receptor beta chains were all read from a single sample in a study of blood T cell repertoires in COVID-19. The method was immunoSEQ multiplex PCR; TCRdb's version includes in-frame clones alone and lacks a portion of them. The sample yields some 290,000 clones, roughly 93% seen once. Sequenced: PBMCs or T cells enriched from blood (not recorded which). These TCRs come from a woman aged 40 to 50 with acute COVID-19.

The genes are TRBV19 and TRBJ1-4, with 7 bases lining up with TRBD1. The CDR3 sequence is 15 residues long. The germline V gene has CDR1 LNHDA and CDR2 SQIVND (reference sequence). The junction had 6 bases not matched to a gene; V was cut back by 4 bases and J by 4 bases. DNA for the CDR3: TGTGCCAGTAGTAGGTGGACAGGAGATAATGAAAAACTGTTTTTT. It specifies CASSRWTGDNEKLFF.

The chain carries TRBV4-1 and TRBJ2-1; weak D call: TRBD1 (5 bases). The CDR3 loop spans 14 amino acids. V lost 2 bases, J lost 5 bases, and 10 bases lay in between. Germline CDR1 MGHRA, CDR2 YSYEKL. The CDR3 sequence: CASSQPTVNNEQFF. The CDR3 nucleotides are TGCGCCAGCAGCCAACCGACAGTCAACAATGAGCAGTTCTTC.

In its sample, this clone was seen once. In nucleotides, the CDR3 is TGCGCCAGCAGCTTGCGGGGCAGGGGGTACCAAGAGACCCAGTACTTC. Its translation is CASSLRGRGYQETQYF. The chain links TRBV5-1 to TRBJ2-5, with TRBD1 identical over 7 bases. Germline V CDR1 and CDR2: SGHRS, YFSETQ. Trimming removed 1 base from V and 0 bases from J; junction bases left unmatched: 6. The CDR3 sequence is 16 residues long.

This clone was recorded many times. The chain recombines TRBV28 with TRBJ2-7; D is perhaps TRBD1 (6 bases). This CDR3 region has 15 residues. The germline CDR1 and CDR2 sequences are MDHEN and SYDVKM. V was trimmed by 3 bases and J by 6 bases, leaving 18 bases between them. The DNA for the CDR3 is TGTGCCAGCAGTTTCCGGACAGTTGGTTTTGGCGAGCAGTACTTC. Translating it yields CASSFRTVGFGEQYF.

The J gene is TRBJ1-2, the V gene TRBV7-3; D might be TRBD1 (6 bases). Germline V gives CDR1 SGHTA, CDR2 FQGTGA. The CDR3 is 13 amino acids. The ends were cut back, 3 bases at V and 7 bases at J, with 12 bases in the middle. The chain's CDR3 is CASSFSGGAGYTF. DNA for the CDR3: TGTGCCAGCAGCTTCTCGGGGGGGGCTGGCTACACCTTC.

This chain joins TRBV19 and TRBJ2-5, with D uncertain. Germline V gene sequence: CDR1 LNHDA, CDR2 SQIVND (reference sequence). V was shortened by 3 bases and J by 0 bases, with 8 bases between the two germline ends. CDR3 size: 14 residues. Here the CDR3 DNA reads TGTGCCAGTAGTATGAGGCTCCACCAAGAGACCCAGTACTTC. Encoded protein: CASSMRLHQETQYF. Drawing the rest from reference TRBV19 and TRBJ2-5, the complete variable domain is DGGITQSPKYLFRKEGQNVTLSCEQNLNHDAMYWYRQDPGQGLRLIYYSQIVNDFQKGDIAEGYSVSREKKESFPLTVTSAQKNPTAFYLCASSMRLHQETQYFGPGTRLLVL.

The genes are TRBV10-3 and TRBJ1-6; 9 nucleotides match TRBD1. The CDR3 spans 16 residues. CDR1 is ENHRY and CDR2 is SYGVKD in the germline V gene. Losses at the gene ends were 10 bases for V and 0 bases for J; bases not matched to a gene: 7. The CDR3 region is CATTDRGSSYNSPLHF. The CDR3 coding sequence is TGTGCCACTACAGACAGGGGGTCCTCCTATAATTCACCCCTCCACTTT.

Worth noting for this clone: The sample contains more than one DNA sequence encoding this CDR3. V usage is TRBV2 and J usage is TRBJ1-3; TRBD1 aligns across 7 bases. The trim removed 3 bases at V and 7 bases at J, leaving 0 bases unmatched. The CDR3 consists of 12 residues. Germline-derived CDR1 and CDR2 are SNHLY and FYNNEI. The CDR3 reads CASSDRGNTIYF. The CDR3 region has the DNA TGTGCCAGCAGTGACAGGGGGAACACCATATATTTT.

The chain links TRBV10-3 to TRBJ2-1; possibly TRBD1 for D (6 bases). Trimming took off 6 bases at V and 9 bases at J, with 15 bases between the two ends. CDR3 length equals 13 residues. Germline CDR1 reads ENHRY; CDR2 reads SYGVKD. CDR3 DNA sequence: TGTGCCATCAGCGCCGAAGGGGGTGGTGAGCAGTTCTTC. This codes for CAISAEGGGEQFF.

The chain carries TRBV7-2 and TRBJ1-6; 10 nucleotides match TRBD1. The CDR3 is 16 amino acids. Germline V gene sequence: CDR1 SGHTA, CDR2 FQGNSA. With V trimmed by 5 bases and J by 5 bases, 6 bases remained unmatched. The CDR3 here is CASSVPGTGDNSPLHF. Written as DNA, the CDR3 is TGTGCCAGCAGCGTCCCCGGGACAGGGGATAATTCACCCCTCCACTTT.

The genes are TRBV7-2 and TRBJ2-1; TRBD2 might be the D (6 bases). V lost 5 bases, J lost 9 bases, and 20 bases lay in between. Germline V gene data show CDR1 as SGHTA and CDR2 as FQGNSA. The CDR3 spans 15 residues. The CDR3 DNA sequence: TGTGCCAGCAGCCCTCCTTCTTTCGGGGGTAGTGAGCAGTTCTTC. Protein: CASSPPSFGGSEQFF.

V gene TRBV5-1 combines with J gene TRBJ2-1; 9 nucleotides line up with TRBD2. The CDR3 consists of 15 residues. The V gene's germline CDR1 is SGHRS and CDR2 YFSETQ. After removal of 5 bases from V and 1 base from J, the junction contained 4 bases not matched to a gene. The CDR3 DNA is TGCGCCAGCAGGCGGACTAGCGAGTCCTACAATGAGCAGTTCTTC. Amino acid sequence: CASRRTSESYNEQFF.

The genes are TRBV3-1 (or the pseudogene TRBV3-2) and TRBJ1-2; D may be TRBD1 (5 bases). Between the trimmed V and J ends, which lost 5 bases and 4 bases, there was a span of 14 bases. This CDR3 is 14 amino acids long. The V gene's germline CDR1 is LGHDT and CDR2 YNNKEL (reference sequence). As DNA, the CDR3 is TGTGCCAGCAGCTATAGAGGGGAGGCCTATGGCTACACCTTC. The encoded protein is CASSYRGEAYGYTF.

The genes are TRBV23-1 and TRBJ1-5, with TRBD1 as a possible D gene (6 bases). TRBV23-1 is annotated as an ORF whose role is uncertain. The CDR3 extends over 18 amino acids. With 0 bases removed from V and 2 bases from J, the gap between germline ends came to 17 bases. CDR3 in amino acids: CASSQSGGGRGGNQPQHF. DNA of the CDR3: TGCGCCAGCAGTCAATCAGGCGGGGGGCGCGGGGGCAATCAGCCCCAGCATTTT.

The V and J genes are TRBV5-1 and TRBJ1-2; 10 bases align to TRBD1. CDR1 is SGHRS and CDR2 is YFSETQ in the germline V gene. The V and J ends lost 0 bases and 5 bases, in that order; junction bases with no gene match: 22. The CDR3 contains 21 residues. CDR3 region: CASSLESIWGNRDRGHYGYTF. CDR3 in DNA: TGCGCCAGCAGCTTGGAATCGATATGGGGAAACCGGGACAGGGGACATTATGGCTACACCTTC.

The CDR3 DNA follows: TGTGCCAGCAGCTTGGCCCCTTCCGACGAGCAGTACTTC. Protein product: CASSLAPSDEQYF. This chain uses TRBV5-4 with TRBJ2-7; D is unclear. The V gene's germline CDR1 is SGHNT and CDR2 YYREEE (reference sequence). The germline V and J ends were trimmed by 0 bases and 5 bases, with 9 bases remaining between them. CDR3 size: 13 residues. Based on the CDR3 plus reference TRBV5-4 and TRBJ2-7, the full variable domain is ETGVTQSPTHLIKTRGQQVTLRCSSQSGHNTVSWYQQALGQGPQFIFQYYREEENGRGNFPPRFSGLQFPNYSSELNVNALELDDSALYLCASSLAPSDEQYFGPGTRLTVT.

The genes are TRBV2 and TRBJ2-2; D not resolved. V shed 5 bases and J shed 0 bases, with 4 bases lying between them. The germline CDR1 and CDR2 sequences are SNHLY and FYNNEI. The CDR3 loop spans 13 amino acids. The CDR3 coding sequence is TGTGCCAGCAGTAGCGCGAACACCGGGGAGCTGTTTTTT. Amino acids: CASSSANTGELFF.

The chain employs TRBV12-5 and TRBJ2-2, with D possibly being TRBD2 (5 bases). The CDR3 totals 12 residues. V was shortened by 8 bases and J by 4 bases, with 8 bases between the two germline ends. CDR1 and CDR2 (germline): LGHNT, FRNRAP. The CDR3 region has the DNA TGTGCTAGTACTAGAGGCACCGGGGAGCTGTTTTTT. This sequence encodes CASTRGTGELFF.

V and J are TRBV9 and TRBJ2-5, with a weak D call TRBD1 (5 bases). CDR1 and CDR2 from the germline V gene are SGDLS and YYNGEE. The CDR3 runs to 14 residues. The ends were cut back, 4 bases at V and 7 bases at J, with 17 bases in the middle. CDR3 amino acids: CASSPRAVQGTQYF. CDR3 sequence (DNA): TGTGCCAGCAGCCCCCGGGCCGTCCAGGGGACCCAGTACTTC.

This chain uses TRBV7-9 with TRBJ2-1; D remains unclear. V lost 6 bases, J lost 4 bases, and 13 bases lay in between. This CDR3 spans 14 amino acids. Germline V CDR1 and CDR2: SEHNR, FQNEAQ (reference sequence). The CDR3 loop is CASSLTGSYNEQFF. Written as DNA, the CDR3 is TGTGCCAGCAGTTTGACTGGCTCTTACAATGAGCAGTTCTTC. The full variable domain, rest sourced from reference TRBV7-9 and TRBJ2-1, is DTGVSQNPRHKITKRGQNVTFRCDPISEHNRLYWYRQTLGQGPEFLTYFQNEAQLEKSRLLSDRFSAERPKGSFSTLEIQRTEQGDSAMYLCASSLTGSYNEQFFGPGTRLTVL.

CDR3 coding DNA: TGCGCCAGCAGCTTGGCCTCTGGAGGGGCGAACACTGAAGCTTTCTTT. This sequence encodes CASSLASGGANTEAFF. The genes are TRBV5-1 and TRBJ1-1; possibly TRBD1 for D (5 bases). There are 16 residues in the CDR3. With 0 bases removed from V and 1 base from J, the gap between germline ends came to 13 bases. Germline loops: CDR1 SGHRS, CDR2 YFSETQ.

This CDR3 is CASSRDRASGYTF. The CDR3 DNA reads TGTGCCAGCAGCCGCGACAGGGCGTCTGGCTACACCTTC. The chain uses TRBV6-5 and TRBJ1-2; 7 bases agree with TRBD1. This CDR3 has 13 amino acids. Germline V CDR1 and CDR2: MNHEY, SVGAGI. The V segment lost 6 bases and the J segment 7 bases; nucleotides outside the gene matches: 8.

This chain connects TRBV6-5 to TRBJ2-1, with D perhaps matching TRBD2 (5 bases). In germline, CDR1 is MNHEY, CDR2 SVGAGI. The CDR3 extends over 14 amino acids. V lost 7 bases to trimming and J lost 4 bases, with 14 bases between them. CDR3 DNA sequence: TGTGCCAGCAAGGGAAAGGACTTTTACAATGAGCAGTTCTTC. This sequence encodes CASKGKDFYNEQFF.

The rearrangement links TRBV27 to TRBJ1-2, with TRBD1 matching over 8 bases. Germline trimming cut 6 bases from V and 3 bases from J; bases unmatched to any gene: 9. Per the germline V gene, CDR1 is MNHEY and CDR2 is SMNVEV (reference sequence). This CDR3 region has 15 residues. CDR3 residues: CASRGQGARDYGYTF. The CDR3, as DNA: TGTGCCAGCAGGGGGCAGGGGGCGCGGGACTATGGCTACACCTTC.